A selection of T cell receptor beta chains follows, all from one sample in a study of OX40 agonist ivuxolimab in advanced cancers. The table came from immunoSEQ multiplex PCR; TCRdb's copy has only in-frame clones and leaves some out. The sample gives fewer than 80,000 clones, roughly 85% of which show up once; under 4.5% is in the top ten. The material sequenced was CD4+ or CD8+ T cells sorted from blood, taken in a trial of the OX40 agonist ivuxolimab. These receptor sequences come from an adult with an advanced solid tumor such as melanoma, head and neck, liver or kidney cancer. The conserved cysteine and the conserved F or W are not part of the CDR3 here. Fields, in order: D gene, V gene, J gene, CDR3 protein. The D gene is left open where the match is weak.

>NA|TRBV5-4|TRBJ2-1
ASSWMARQQLRNEQF
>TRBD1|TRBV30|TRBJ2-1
AWSPKTGVYSEQF
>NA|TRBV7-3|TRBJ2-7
VHRYWGERY
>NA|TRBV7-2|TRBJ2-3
ASSAYSLAGTDTQY
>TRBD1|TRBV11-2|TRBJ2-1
ASSLGQGAANEQF
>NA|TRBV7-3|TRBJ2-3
ASSLTRTSTDTQY
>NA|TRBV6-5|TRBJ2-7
ASSYFPGTPGKEQY
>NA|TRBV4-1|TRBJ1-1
ASSPRGGATF
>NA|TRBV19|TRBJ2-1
ASSIGATTSYNEQF
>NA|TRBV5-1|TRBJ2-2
ASSLTDPTGELF
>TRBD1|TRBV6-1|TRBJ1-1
ASSLVTGGHTEAF
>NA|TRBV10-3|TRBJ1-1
ATGQKMNTEAF
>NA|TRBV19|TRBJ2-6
ASSRTLLTSGANVLT
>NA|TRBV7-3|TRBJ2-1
ASSPYFSGSYNEQF
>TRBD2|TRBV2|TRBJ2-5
ATKPGSGSGETQY
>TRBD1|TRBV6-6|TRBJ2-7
ASSSRTGGGYEQY
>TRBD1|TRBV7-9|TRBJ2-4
ASSLGTGGRSLQY
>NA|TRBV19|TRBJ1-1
ASSIREVGLSEAF
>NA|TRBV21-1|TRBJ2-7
ASSQAGRGAYEQY
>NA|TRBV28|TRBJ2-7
ASTLTSYEQY
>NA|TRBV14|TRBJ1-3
ASSGGVRSLVPGNTIY
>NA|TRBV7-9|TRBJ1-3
ASSLGRVEAGNTIY
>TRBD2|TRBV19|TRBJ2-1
ASKAITSGKHNEQF
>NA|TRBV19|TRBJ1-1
ASSIAHSTPTEAF